This entry lists 12 T cell receptor beta chains sequenced from one sample in a study of cytomegalovirus exposure and HLA in healthy donors. The PCR made use of 60 Vbeta and 13 Jbeta primers. The method was immunoSEQ multiplex PCR; TCRdb's version includes in-frame clones alone and lacks a portion of them. The sample table sets out around 37,000 clones. Sequences were obtained from PBMCs. All receptors come from a human donor in good health.

As regards this clone: Its ends do not fully match the called genes, so a read error is possible. This chain joins TRBV19 and TRBJ1-2; the D is unclear. The CDR3 has 15 amino acids. The V gene's germline CDR1 is LNHDA and CDR2 SQIVND (reference sequence). The CDR3 DNA is TGTGTCAGTAGTATCAAAGGATCGGCGGACTATGGCTACACCTTC. Translated: CVSSIKGSADYGYTF.

This chain links TRBV15 with TRBJ2-1; D is perhaps TRBD2 (5 bases). Looked up from germline, CDR1 is LNHNV and CDR2 is YYDKDF (reference sequence). Deletions cut 1 base from V and 10 bases from J, with 20 bases between. The CDR3 extends over 16 amino acids. The CDR3 loop is CATSRGAGIPFPEQFF. The CDR3 DNA sequence: TGTGCCACCAGCAGAGGAGCCGGGATTCCCTTCCCGGAGCAGTTCTTC.

V gene TRBV6-1 combines with J gene TRBJ1-1; D gene uncertain. The ends were cut back, 8 bases at V and 5 bases at J, with 15 bases in the middle. Germline-derived CDR1 and CDR2 are MNHNS and SASEGT. The CDR3 is made up of 13 amino acids. The CDR3 bases are TGTGCCAGCCCTCTCTCGGGAGAAACTGAAGCTTTCTTT. Translating gives CASPLSGETEAFF.

This rearrangement joins TRBV6-1 to TRBJ1-2; weak D call: TRBD1 (6 bases). Trimming removed 5 bases at V and 14 bases at J, with 21 bases between. The CDR3 runs to 13 residues. Germline lookup yields CDR1 MNHNS and CDR2 SASEGT. The CDR3 nucleotides read TGTGCCAGCAGTAGAGACAGGTTGGAATTAAGGACCTTC. Protein sequence: CASSRDRLELRTF.

V and J are TRBV27 and TRBJ1-5; 9 bases match TRBD1. V lost 6 bases to trimming and J lost 5 bases; unmatched junction nucleotides: 8. The germline V gene has CDR1 MNHEY and CDR2 SMNVEV (reference sequence). The CDR3 sequence is 15 residues long. This CDR3 is CASSRTGVRHQPQHF. In nucleotides, the CDR3 is TGTGCCAGCAGCCGGACAGGGGTTAGGCATCAGCCCCAGCATTTT.

This chain joins TRBV19 and TRBJ1-2, with D tentatively TRBD1 (6 bases). V was trimmed by 5 bases and J by 0 bases, leaving 13 bases between them. This CDR3 contains 15 residues. Germline V gene sequence: CDR1 LNHDA, CDR2 SQIVND (reference sequence). The CDR3 region is CASSQDSATNYGYTF. The DNA for the CDR3 is TGTGCCAGTAGTCAGGACAGTGCGACTAACTATGGCTACACCTTC.

V and J are TRBV5-8 and TRBJ1-6, with 9 bases aligning to TRBD1. V shed 3 bases and J 8 bases; nucleotides not matched to a gene: 6. CDR1 and CDR2 (germline): SGHTS, YDEGEE. The CDR3 runs 15 residues. The CDR3: CASSSRDRVDSPLHF. CDR3 DNA: TGTGCCAGCAGCTCTCGGGACAGGGTTGATTCACCCCTCCACTTT.

The chain links TRBV19 to TRBJ2-7, with 9 bases matching TRBD1. The junction had 2 bases not matched to a gene; V was cut back by 3 bases and J by 5 bases. The germline gives CDR1 LNHDA, CDR2 SQIVND (reference sequence). The length of the CDR3 is 13 residues. CDR3 DNA sequence: TGTGCCAGTAGTATGGGGACAGGGAACGAGCAGTACTTC. It codes for CASSMGTGNEQYF. Full variable domain (outside the CDR3, taken from reference TRBV19 and TRBJ2-7): DGGITQSPKYLFRKEGQNVTLSCEQNLNHDAMYWYRQDPGQGLRLIYYSQIVNDFQKGDIAEGYSVSREKKESFPLTVTSAQKNPTAFYLCASSMGTGNEQYFGPGTRLTVT.

The chain uses TRBV18 and TRBJ1-1; perhaps TRBD1 as D (6 bases). CDR1 and CDR2 (germline): KGHSH, LQKENI. CDR3 length: 14 residues. V was shortened by 4 bases and J by 1 base, with 10 bases between the two germline ends. CDR3 in DNA: TGTGCCAGCTCACTGGGACAATCGAACACTGAAGCTTTCTTT. Encoded protein: CASSLGQSNTEAFF. Full variable domain (remainder filled in from reference TRBV18 and TRBJ1-1): NAGVMQNPRHLVRRRGQEARLRCSPMKGHSHVYWYRQLPEEGLKFMVYLQKENIIDESGMPKERFSAEFPKEGPSILRIQQVVRGDSAAYFCASSLGQSNTEAFFGQGTRLTVV.

The chain is built from TRBV19 and TRBJ1-3; D is possibly TRBD1 (6 bases). Trimming left V 4 bases short and J 0 bases short, with 10 bases between. CDR1 is LNHDA, CDR2 SQIVND, per germline (reference sequence). CDR3 length equals 15 residues. The CDR3 DNA sequence: TGTGCCAGTAGTAGGCAGGGGTTCTCTGGAAACACCATATATTTT. Its translation: CASSRQGFSGNTIYF.

The chain carries TRBV5-4 and TRBJ2-6; the D gene is possibly TRBD2 (6 bases). V lost 3 bases to trimming and J lost 2 bases, with 12 bases between them. The CDR3 sequence is 16 residues long. Germline V gene lookup returns CDR1 SGHNT and CDR2 YYREEE (reference sequence). The CDR3 here is CASSWTTRAGANVLTF. The CDR3 DNA sequence: TGTGCCAGCAGCTGGACTACACGGGCTGGGGCCAACGTCCTGACTTTC.

The chain is built from TRBV19 and TRBJ2-5, with 7 bases fitting TRBD2. V lost 3 bases, J lost 1 base, and 2 bases stayed unmatched. From germline, CDR1 is LNHDA and CDR2 SQIVND (reference sequence). This CDR3 has 14 amino acids. The CDR3 here is CASSIGGSQETQYF. The DNA of the CDR3 is TGTGCCAGTAGTATCGGGGGGTCCCAAGAGACCCAGTACTTC.